This T cell receptor (beta chain) was captured by sequencing in a study of blood T cells in healthy people across ages. Trimming removed 2 bases at V and 6 bases at J, with 8 bases between. Per the germline V gene, CDR1 is SGDLS and CDR2 is YYNGEE. This CDR3 comprises 13 residues. A minimum of 6 micrograms of total RNA was extracted per sample. Together with a sample-barcoded 5' primer, a J-beta primer mix was included in a second PCR lasting about 7 to 11 cycles. One entry per CDR3 protein results from TCRdb running MiXCR on the 5' RACE reads. There are 1.5 million to 2 million distinct CDR3 sequences in the sample; around 48% occur only once, and less than 2.5% lies in the top ten. Turning to this clonotype: Its specificity is unknown.

Regarding the study as a whole: In these data, TCR beta diversity tracked strongly with naive T cell percentage. Age brought a roughly linear fall in TCR beta diversity measured per million T cells.

The sequence came from a woman between 35 and 50 years old in good health. The source material was blood. This chain connects TRBV9 to TRBJ2-2, with D possibly TRBD1 on 5 matching bases. The CDR3 DNA is TGTGCCAGCAGCGTCAGGGTGTCCGGGGAGCTGTTTTTT. Translated, it gives CASSVRVSGELFF.